A selection of T cell receptor beta chains follows, all from one sample in a study of T-cell reconstitution after alpha-beta-depleted transplantation in children. TCRdb ran MiXCR on the PCR reads and lists one entry per CDR3 protein. Among about 200,000 distinct CDR3 sequences listed, approximately 15% were seen once. The sequenced sample was PBMCs from the stem cell graft donor, obtained from the stem cell graft. The receptor source for this set is a human donor who donated a stem cell graft to a child with acute lymphoblastic leukemia. CDR3s include the opening cysteine and the closing phenylalanine or tryptophan. A D gene is named only where the DNA matches it firmly.

v_call,d_call,cdr3_aa
TRBV11-2,-,CASSLAALPSYEQYF
TRBV11-3,-,CASSLAEPTEAFF
TRBV19,-,CASRIADYSYNEQFF
TRBV20-1,TRBD1,CSASEGGSEQYF
TRBV27,-,CASRRNTGELFF
TRBV5-1,-,CASSLQGEFSEQFF
TRBV6-1,TRBD2,CASRRGRNEQFF
TRBV10-1,-,CASSEGREAKNIQYF
TRBV5-1,TRBD1,CASSFRQGGTEAFF
TRBV20-1,TRBD2,CSASAGAVDTQYF
TRBV5-1,-,CASSLTPSHEQFF
TRBV5-6,TRBD1,CASSRLDRDTGELFF
TRBV10-3,-,CAISEPQGGETQYF
TRBV10-2,-,CASGWYGGRSYEQYF
TRBV12-3/TRBV12-4,TRBD1,CASSLAVSRDSAKDTQYF
TRBV12-3/TRBV12-4,-,CASSFLRGAQPQHF
TRBV11-2,-,CASSFGGTNEKLFF
TRBV12-3/TRBV12-4,TRBD1,CASSWDRLEAEAFF
TRBV12-3/TRBV12-4,-,CASSLIVAGSYNEQFF
TRBV12-3/TRBV12-4,-,CASSRGGLNTEAFF
TRBV7-9,-,CASSLALRHREQETQYF
TRBV20-1,TRBD1,CSVWAGGYSSYNEQFF
TRBV12-3/TRBV12-4,-,CASSLGEGYGYTF
TRBV5-1,TRBD2,CASSPRTSGIYEQYF